One sample yielded the 30 T cell receptor beta chains listed below, sequenced in a study of cytomegalovirus exposure and HLA in healthy donors. The PCR ran on 60 Vbeta and 13 Jbeta primers. Assay used: immunoSEQ multiplex PCR; TCRdb lists only in-frame clones, some missing. Of some 99,000 clones in the sample, 80% to 85% were seen once. The sequenced material came from PBMCs. The receptor set was obtained from a woman aged 30 to 39 in good health and CMV-seronegative.

This rearrangement joins TRBV18 to TRBJ1-1, with unresolved D. This CDR3 has 16 amino acids. Trimming left V 6 bases short and J 4 bases short, with 21 bases between. CDR1 is KGHSH and CDR2 is LQKENI in the germline V gene. CDR3 in amino acids: CASSLAGFSATTEAFF. CDR3 sequence (DNA): TGTGCCAGCTCGCTAGCGGGGTTTTCGGCAACCACTGAAGCTTTCTTT.

The gene calls are TRBV7-8 and TRBJ2-7; possibly TRBD2 for D (6 bases). Trimming took 6 bases from V and 1 from J, leaving 10 bases between them. The CDR3 loop spans 13 amino acids. The V gene's germline CDR1 is SGHVS and CDR2 FQNEAQ. The DNA for the CDR3 is TGTGCCAGCAGTCCTAGCGAGTCCTACGAGCAGTACTTC. It yields the protein CASSPSESYEQYF.

The chain carries TRBV28 and TRBJ1-2; TRBD1 matches at 8 bases. Per the germline V gene, CDR1 is MDHEN and CDR2 is SYDVKM. This CDR3 contains 17 residues. With 3 bases clipped from V and 7 bases from J, the junction kept 16 bases outside the gene matches. CDR3 region: CASSFQGQDLIRGGYTF. In DNA form, the CDR3 reads TGTGCCAGCAGTTTTCAGGGACAGGACCTTATTAGGGGTGGCTACACCTTC.

The J gene is TRBJ2-5, the V gene TRBV6-1, with 10 bases fitting TRBD2. CDR1 MNHNS and CDR2 SASEGT come from the germline V gene. V lost 4 bases and J lost 2; bases outside the gene matches: 7. The CDR3 runs 16 residues. The CDR3 loop is CASSGLLAGTQETQYF. CDR3 sequence (DNA): TGTGCCAGCAGTGGCCTACTAGCGGGAACTCAAGAGACCCAGTACTTC.

The J gene is TRBJ2-7, the V gene TRBV6-1; perhaps TRBD1 as D (6 bases). V lost 4 bases and J lost 1, with 11 bases in between. The CDR3 contains 14 residues. Germline CDR1 is MNHNS and CDR2 is SASEGT. The chain's CDR3 is CASSGGDRSYEQYF. DNA of the CDR3: TGTGCCAGCAGTGGTGGAGACAGGTCCTACGAGCAGTACTTC.

This chain links TRBV7-2 with TRBJ2-1; 10 nucleotides agree with TRBD2. Per the germline V gene, CDR1 is SGHTA and CDR2 is FQGNSA. The V and J ends lost 5 bases and 3 bases, in that order; junction bases with no gene match: 4. The CDR3 contains 15 residues. CDR3 amino acids: CASSLLAGSYNEQFF. The DNA for the CDR3 is TGTGCCAGCAGCCTACTAGCGGGAAGCTACAATGAGCAGTTCTTC.

There are a few counts of this clone. The V call is TRBV29-1, the J call TRBJ1-1; the D gene is possibly TRBD1 (6 bases). The germline V gene has CDR1 SQVTM and CDR2 ANQGSEA. V lost 3 bases and J 7 bases, leaving 12 bases between the germline ends. The CDR3 is made up of 12 amino acids. The CDR3 nucleotides are TGCAGCGTTGACCCGGACAGAAATGAAGCTTTCTTT. It codes for CSVDPDRNEAFF.

V and J are TRBV19 and TRBJ2-7; 8 bases are shared with TRBD1. Germline V gene lookup returns CDR1 LNHDA and CDR2 SQIVND (reference sequence). J lost 2 bases, V lost 5 bases, and 5 bases had no gene match. CDR3 length: 14 residues. In nucleotides, the CDR3 is TGTGCCAGTAGTTACAGGGGGAGCCCCTACGAGCAGTACTTC. Amino acids: CASSYRGSPYEQYF.

This rearrangement joins TRBV6-4 to TRBJ2-7; 12 bases fit TRBD2. The CDR3 is 16 residues long. The V segment lost 10 bases and the J segment 1 base; nucleotides outside the gene matches: 11. Germline V gene sequence: CDR1 MRHNA, CDR2 SNTAGT. The CDR3 loop is CAIRNRTSGESYEQYF. The CDR3 bases are TGTGCCATCCGGAACCGGACTAGCGGGGAGTCCTACGAGCAGTACTTC.

This clone turned up a few times. The chain recombines TRBV9 with TRBJ2-3; TRBD2 matches at 10 bases. Per germline, CDR1 SGDLS and CDR2 YYNGEE. The V segment lost 1 base and the J segment 0 bases; nucleotides outside the gene matches: 2. The CDR3 is 16 residues long. DNA of the CDR3: TGTGCCAGCAGCGTAATAGCGGGGGGAAGCACAGATACGCAGTATTTT. This sequence encodes CASSVIAGGSTDTQYF.

The V and J genes are TRBV4-3 and TRBJ2-4; weak D call: TRBD2 (6 bases). This CDR3 contains 18 residues. Trimming took off 3 bases at V and 0 bases at J, with 18 bases between the two ends. The germline V gene encodes CDR1 LGHNA and CDR2 YSLEER. CDR3 residues: CASSQTSYLGGAKNIQYF. DNA of the CDR3: TGCGCCAGCAGCCAGACATCCTACCTGGGGGGAGCCAAAAACATTCAGTACTTC.

The chain links TRBV6-6 to TRBJ2-7; 9 bases align to TRBD1. J lost 2 bases, V lost 7 bases, and 9 bases had no gene match. The CDR3 is 15 residues long. Germline CDR1 MNHNY, CDR2 SVGAGI (reference sequence). The CDR3: CASNPSRDRAYEQYF. DNA for the CDR3: TGTGCCAGCAACCCTAGCCGGGACAGGGCCTACGAGCAGTACTTC.

This chain joins TRBV5-4 and TRBJ1-2, with a possible D match to TRBD1 (6 bases). V shed 9 bases and J shed 0 bases, with 15 bases lying between them. The CDR3 runs to 14 residues. Germline CDR1 and CDR2: SGHNT and YYREEE (reference sequence). CDR3 protein: CATQTGMSNYGYTF. The CDR3 DNA reads TGTGCCACCCAGACAGGAATGTCTAACTATGGCTACACCTTC.

This rearrangement joins TRBV7-6 to TRBJ1-3; D uncertain. This CDR3 contains 15 residues. The germline V gene has CDR1 SGHVS and CDR2 FNYEAQ. V lost 5 bases, J lost 0 bases, and 11 bases lay in between. The CDR3 region is CASSDIKSSGNTIYF. The CDR3 DNA is TGTGCCAGCAGCGATATAAAGAGCTCTGGAAACACCATATATTTT.

V is TRBV28 and J is TRBJ2-3; 7 positions agree with TRBD1. The CDR3 runs 16 residues. The V and J ends lost 8 bases and 2 bases, in that order; junction bases with no gene match: 13. From germline, CDR1 is MDHEN and CDR2 SYDVKM. The DNA for the CDR3 is TGTGCCAGCGAATCCCCAGGGGGAGTTAACACAGATACGCAGTATTTT. This sequence encodes CASESPGGVNTDTQYF.

This clone occurred once. The V gene is TRBV28, the J gene TRBJ1-3; D call uncertain. CDR1 is MDHEN and CDR2 is SYDVKM in the germline V gene. Trimming cost V 3 bases and J 4 bases, with 13 bases left between them. The CDR3 contains 15 residues. CDR3 nucleotides: TGTGCCAGCAGTTTTCGGCGGTCGTGGGGAAACACCATATATTTT. It specifies CASSFRRSWGNTIYF.

The chain has TRBV5-1 and TRBJ1-2; 7 bases match TRBD1. Trimming at V came to 3 bases and at J to 0 bases, leaving 2 bases not matched to a gene. In germline, CDR1 is SGHRS, CDR2 YFSETQ. This CDR3 is built from 14 residues. CDR3 amino acids: CASSSGTANYGYTF. The CDR3 DNA reads as TGCGCCAGCAGCTCCGGGACAGCTAACTATGGCTACACCTTC.

The gene calls are TRBV19 and TRBJ2-2, with unresolved D. CDR1 is LNHDA, CDR2 SQIVND, per germline (reference sequence). Deletions cut 6 bases from V and 0 bases from J, with 11 bases between. CDR3 size: 15 residues. The CDR3 protein is CASSLGYANTGELFF. In DNA, the CDR3 is TGTGCCAGTAGCCTCGGGTACGCGAACACCGGGGAGCTGTTTTTT.

The chain combines TRBV19 with TRBJ1-2, with 9 bases matching TRBD1. With V trimmed by 5 bases and J by 5 bases, 6 bases remained unmatched. CDR3 length: 14 residues. CDR1 LNHDA and CDR2 SQIVND come from the germline V gene (reference sequence). The CDR3 protein is CASSSPGQGYGYTF. DNA for the CDR3: TGTGCCAGTAGTTCGCCGGGACAGGGATATGGCTACACCTTC.

This clone was observed once. The J gene is TRBJ2-7, the V gene TRBV18; 7 bases are shared with TRBD2. Looked up from germline, CDR1 is KGHSH and CDR2 is LQKENI. V gave up 3 bases and J gave up 3 bases; unmatched junction bases: 8. The CDR3 has 15 amino acids. This chain's CDR3 is CASSPWTRTGYEQYF. The CDR3, as DNA: TGTGCCAGCTCACCGTGGACTAGGACGGGCTACGAGCAGTACTTC.

V and J are TRBV19 and TRBJ1-1; 9 nucleotides align to TRBD1. V lost 5 bases to trimming and J lost 1 base; unmatched junction nucleotides: 2. CDR1 is LNHDA, CDR2 SQIVND, per germline (reference sequence). The CDR3 is made up of 14 amino acids. DNA of the CDR3: TGTGCCAGTAGTGCGGACAGGGGGAACACTGAAGCTTTCTTT. This codes for CASSADRGNTEAFF.

The chain couples TRBV6-5 to TRBJ2-1; D not certain. V dropped 7 bases and J dropped 4 bases, with 17 bases sitting between them. Germline V gene sequence: CDR1 MNHEY, CDR2 SVGAGI. The CDR3 consists of 15 residues. This CDR3 is CASTRGGERYNEQFF. The CDR3 DNA follows: TGTGCCAGCACCCGAGGCGGCGAAAGATACAATGAGCAGTTCTTC.

The V call is TRBV19, the J call TRBJ2-2; a possible D gene is TRBD2 (6 bases). Trimming cost V 4 bases and J 1 base, with 10 bases left between them. This CDR3 comprises 15 residues. Germline V gene lookup returns CDR1 LNHDA and CDR2 SQIVND (reference sequence). The CDR3 is CASSRDSLNTGELFF. The CDR3 DNA sequence: TGTGCCAGTAGTAGGGACTCCCTGAACACCGGGGAGCTGTTTTTT.

This clone turned up a few times. V usage is TRBV12-5 and J usage is TRBJ2-5; D possibly corresponds to TRBD2 (5 bases). V gave up 7 bases and J gave up 1 base, with 19 bases separating them. Germline lookup yields CDR1 LGHNT and CDR2 FRNRAP. The CDR3 runs 16 residues. Written as DNA, the CDR3 is TGTGCTAGTGACCCGGGCCCTACTAGTACCCAAGAGACCCAGTACTTC. Amino acids: CASDPGPTSTQETQYF.

The rearrangement joins TRBV29-1 to TRBJ2-1, with 8 bases fitting TRBD1. Germline values: CDR1 SQVTM, CDR2 ANQGSEA. The CDR3 has 12 amino acids. CDR3 in DNA: TGCAGTGTGGACAGGGTGGACAATGAGCAGTTCTTC. Its translation: CSVDRVDNEQFF.

V and J are TRBV5-1 and TRBJ2-1; TRBD2 matches 7 bases. Germline lookup yields CDR1 SGHRS and CDR2 YFSETQ. This CDR3 is 17 amino acids long. J was trimmed by 10 bases and V by 2 bases; bases with no gene match: 18. This chain's CDR3 is CASSFTSDPRRFGEQFF. The CDR3 DNA sequence: TGCGCCAGCAGCTTTACTAGCGACCCCCGCCGCTTTGGGGAGCAGTTCTTC.

V and J are TRBV11-1 and TRBJ2-7; 14 bases match TRBD2. CDR1 SGHAT and CDR2 FQDESV come from the germline V gene (reference sequence). The CDR3 is 18 residues long. Losses at the gene ends were 5 bases for V and 0 bases for J; bases not matched to a gene: 9. DNA for the CDR3: TGTGCCAGCAGCCCGGGACTAGCGGGAGCCCTAAGCTCCTACGAGCAGTACTTC. Amino acid sequence: CASSPGLAGALSSYEQYF.

On this clone itself: Other DNA variants within this sample encode the same CDR3. This chain joins TRBV5-5 and TRBJ1-2; D remains unclear. Germline-derived CDR1 and CDR2 are SGHKS and YYEKEE (reference sequence). Trimming took 0 bases from V and 4 from J, leaving 13 bases between them. The CDR3 totals 15 residues. CDR3 sequence: CASSLEAQGGYGYTF. Here the CDR3 DNA reads TGTGCCAGCAGCTTGGAGGCGCAAGGCGGCTATGGCTACACCTTC.

The chain uses TRBV27 and TRBJ2-5; D is perhaps TRBD2 (6 bases). The CDR3 extends over 14 amino acids. Per the germline V gene, CDR1 is MNHEY and CDR2 is SMNVEV (reference sequence). Trimming removed 8 bases from V and 5 bases from J, with 18 bases in between. The chain's CDR3 is CASAPRGLGETQYF. In DNA form, the CDR3 reads TGTGCCAGCGCCCCCCGGGGACTCGGGGAGACCCAGTACTTC.

V gene TRBV6-1 combines with J gene TRBJ2-5, with a tentative D call TRBD2 (5 bases). V was cut by 2 bases and J by 4 bases, with 14 bases left in between. The CDR3 is made up of 15 amino acids. Germline V gene data show CDR1 as MNHNS and CDR2 as SASEGT. The CDR3 here is CASSEKLGGRETQYF. DNA for the CDR3: TGTGCCAGCAGTGAAAAACTAGGCGGGCGAGAGACCCAGTACTTC.